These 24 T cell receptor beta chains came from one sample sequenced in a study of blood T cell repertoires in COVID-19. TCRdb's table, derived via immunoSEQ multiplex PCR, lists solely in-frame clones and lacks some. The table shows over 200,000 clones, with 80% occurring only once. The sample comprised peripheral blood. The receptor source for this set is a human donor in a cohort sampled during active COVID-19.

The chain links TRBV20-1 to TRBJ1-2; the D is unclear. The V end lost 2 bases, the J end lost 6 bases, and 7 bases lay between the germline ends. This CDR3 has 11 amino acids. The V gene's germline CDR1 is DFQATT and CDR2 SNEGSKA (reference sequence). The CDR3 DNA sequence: TGCAGTGCTAGAAACAAGAATGGCTACACCTTC. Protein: CSARNKNGYTF.

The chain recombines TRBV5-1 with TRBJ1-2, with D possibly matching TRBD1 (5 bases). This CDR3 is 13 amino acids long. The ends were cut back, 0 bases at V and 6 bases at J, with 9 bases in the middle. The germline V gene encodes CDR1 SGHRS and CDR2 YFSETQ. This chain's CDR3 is CASSLGVGDGYTF. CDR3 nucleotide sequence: TGCGCCAGCAGCTTGGGGGTAGGGGATGGCTACACCTTC.

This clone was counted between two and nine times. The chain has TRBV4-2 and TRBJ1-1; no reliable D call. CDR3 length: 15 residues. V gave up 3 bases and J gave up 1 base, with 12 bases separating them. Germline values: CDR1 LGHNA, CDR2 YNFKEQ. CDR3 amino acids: CASSHYSSGNTEAFF. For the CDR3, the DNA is TGTGCCAGCAGCCATTATTCCTCGGGGAACACTGAAGCTTTCTTT.

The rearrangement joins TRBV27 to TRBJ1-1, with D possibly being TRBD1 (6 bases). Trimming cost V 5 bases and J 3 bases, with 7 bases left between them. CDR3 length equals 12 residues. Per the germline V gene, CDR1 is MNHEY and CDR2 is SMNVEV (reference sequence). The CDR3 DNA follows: TGTGCCAGCAGTCACAGGGACACTGAAGCTTTCTTT. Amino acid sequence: CASSHRDTEAFF.

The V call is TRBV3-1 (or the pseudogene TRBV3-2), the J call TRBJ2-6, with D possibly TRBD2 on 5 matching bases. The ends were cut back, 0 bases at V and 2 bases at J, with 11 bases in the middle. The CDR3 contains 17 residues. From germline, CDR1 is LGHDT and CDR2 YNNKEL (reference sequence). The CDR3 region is CASSQEEEGTGANVLTF. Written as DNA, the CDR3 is TGTGCCAGCAGCCAAGAAGAAGAGGGAACTGGGGCCAACGTCCTGACTTTC.

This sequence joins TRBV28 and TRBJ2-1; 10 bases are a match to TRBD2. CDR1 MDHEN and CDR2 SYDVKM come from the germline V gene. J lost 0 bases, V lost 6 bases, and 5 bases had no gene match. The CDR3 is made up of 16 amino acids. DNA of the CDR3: TGTGCCAGCAGGCTAGCGGGAGACGTCTCCTACAATGAGCAGTTCTTC. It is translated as CASRLAGDVSYNEQFF.

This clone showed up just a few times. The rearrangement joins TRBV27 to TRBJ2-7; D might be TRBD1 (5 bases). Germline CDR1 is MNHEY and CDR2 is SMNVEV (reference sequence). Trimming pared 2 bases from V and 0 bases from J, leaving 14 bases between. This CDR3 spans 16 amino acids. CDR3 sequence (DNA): TGTGCCAGCAGTTTAGCGGCAGGGCTTTACTCCTACGAGCAGTACTTC. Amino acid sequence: CASSLAAGLYSYEQYF.

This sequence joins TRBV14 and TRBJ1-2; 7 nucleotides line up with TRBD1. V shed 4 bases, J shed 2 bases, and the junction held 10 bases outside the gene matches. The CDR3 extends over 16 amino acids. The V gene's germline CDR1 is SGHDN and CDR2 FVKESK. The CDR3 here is CASSPVRQGINYGYTF. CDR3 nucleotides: TGTGCCAGCAGCCCCGTACGACAGGGTATAAACTATGGCTACACCTTC.

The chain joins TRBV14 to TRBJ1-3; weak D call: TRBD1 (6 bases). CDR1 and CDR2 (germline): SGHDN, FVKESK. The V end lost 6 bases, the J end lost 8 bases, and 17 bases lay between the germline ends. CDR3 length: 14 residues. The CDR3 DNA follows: TGTGCCAGCAGGCAGACAGGTCGCTCTGACACCATATATTTT. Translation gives CASRQTGRSDTIYF. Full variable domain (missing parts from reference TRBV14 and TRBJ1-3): EAGVTQFPSHSVIEKGQTVTLRCDPISGHDNLYWYRRVMGKEIKFLLHFVKESKQDESGMPNNRFLAERTGGTYSTLKVQPAELEDSGVYFCASRQTGRSDTIYFGEGSWLTVV.

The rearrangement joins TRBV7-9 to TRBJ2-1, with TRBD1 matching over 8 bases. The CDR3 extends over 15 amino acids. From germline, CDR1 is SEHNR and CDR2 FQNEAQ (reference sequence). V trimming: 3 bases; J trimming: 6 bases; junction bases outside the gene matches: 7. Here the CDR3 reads CASSLSQGAVNEQFF. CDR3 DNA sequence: TGTGCCAGCAGCTTGTCGCAGGGGGCGGTCAATGAGCAGTTCTTC.

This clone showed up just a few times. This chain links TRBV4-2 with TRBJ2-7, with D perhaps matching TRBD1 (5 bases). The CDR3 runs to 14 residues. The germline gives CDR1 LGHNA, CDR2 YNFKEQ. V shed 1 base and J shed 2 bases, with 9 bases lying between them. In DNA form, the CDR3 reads TGTGCCAGCAGCCAAGGGCAGGGAACCTACGAGCAGTACTTC. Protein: CASSQGQGTYEQYF.

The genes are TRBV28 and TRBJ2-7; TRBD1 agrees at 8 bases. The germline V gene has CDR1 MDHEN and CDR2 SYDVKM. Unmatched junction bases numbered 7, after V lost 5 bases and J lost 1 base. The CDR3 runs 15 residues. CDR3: CASSRRTGISYEQYF. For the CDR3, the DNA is TGTGCCAGCAGTAGGCGGACAGGGATTTCCTACGAGCAGTACTTC.

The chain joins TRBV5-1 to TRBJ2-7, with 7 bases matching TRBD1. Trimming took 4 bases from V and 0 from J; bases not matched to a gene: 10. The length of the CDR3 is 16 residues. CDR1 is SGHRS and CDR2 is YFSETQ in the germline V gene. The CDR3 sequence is CASSVDKTGSSYEQYF. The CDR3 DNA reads TGCGCCAGCAGCGTAGATAAGACAGGGAGCTCCTACGAGCAGTACTTC.

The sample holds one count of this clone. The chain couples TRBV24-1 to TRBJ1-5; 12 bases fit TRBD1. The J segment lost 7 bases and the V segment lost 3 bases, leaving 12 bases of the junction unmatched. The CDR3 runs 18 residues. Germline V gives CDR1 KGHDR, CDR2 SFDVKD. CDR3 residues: CATSDATPGQGARQPQHF. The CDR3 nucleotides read TGTGCCACCAGTGATGCTACTCCGGGACAGGGGGCGAGGCAGCCCCAGCATTTT.

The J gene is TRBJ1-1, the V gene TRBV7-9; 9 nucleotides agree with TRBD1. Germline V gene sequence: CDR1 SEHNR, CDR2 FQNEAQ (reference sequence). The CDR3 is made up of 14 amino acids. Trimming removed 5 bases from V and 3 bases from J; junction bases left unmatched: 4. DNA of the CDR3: TGTGCCAGCAGCGGGGACAGGGATGACACTGAAGCTTTCTTT. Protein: CASSGDRDDTEAFF.

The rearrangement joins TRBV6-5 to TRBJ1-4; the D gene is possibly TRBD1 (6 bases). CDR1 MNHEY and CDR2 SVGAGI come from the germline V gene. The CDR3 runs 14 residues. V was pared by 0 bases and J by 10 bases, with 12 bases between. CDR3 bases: TGTGCCAGCAGTTACTCGGGGGCGGGAGGAAAACTGTTTTTT. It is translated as CASSYSGAGGKLFF.

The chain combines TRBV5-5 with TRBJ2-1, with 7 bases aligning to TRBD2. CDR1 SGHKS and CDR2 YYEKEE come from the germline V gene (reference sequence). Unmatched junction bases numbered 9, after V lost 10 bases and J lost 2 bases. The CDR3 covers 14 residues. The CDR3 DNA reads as TGTGCCTGCCTAGGCGGGGGTGCCTACAATGAGCAGTTCTTC. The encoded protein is CACLGGGAYNEQFF.

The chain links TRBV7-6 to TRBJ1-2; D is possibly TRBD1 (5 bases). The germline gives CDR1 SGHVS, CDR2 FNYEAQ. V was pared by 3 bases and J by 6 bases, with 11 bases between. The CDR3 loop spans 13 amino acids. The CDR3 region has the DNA TGTGCCAGCAGCTTTGTGGGGGGAGATGGCTACACCTTC. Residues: CASSFVGGDGYTF.

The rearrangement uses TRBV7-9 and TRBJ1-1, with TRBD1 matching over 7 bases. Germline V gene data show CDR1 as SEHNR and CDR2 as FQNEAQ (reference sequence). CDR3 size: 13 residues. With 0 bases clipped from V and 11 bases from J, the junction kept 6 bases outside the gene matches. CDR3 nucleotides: TGTGCCAGCAGCTTAGCGGGACAGAAAACGGCTTTCTTT. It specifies CASSLAGQKTAFF.

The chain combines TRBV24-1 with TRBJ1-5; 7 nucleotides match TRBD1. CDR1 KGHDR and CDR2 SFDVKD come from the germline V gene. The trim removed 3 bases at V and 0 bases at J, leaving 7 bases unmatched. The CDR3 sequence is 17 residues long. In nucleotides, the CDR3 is TGTGCCACCAGTGATGGGGACAGAGCATATAGCAATCAGCCCCAGCATTTT. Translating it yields CATSDGDRAYSNQPQHF.

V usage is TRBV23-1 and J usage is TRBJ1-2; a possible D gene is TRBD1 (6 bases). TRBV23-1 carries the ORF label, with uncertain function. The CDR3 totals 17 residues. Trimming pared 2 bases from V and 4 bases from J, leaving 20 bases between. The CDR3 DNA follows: TGCGCCAGCAGTCAACCGGGGGGGTACAGGGCTGGCTATGGCTACACCTTC. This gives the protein CASSQPGGYRAGYGYTF.

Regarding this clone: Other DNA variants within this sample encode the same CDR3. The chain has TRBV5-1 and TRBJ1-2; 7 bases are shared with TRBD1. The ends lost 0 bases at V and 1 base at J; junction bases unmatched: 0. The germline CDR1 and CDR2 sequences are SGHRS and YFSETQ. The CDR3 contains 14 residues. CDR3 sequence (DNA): TGCGCCAGCAGCTTGGGACAGGGTAACTATGGCTACACCTTC. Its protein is CASSLGQGNYGYTF.

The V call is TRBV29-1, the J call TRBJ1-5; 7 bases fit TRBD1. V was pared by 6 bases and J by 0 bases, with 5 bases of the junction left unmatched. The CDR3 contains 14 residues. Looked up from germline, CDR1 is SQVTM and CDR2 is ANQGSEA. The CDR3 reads CSVTGADSNQPQHF. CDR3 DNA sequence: TGCAGCGTAACAGGGGCGGATAGCAATCAGCCCCAGCATTTT. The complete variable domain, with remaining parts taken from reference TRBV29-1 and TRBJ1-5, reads SAVISQKPSRDICQRGTSLTIQCQVDSQVTMMFWYRQQPGQSLTLIATANQGSEATYESGFVIDKFPISRPNLTFSTLTVSNMSPEDSSIYLCSVTGADSNQPQHFGDGTRLSIL.

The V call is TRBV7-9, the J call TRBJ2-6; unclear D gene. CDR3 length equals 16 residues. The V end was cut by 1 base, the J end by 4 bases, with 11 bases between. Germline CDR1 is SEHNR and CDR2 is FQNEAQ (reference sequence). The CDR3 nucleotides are TGTGCCAGCAGCTTAGGAGTTGTAGCAGGGGCCAACGTCCTGACTTTC. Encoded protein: CASSLGVVAGANVLTF.